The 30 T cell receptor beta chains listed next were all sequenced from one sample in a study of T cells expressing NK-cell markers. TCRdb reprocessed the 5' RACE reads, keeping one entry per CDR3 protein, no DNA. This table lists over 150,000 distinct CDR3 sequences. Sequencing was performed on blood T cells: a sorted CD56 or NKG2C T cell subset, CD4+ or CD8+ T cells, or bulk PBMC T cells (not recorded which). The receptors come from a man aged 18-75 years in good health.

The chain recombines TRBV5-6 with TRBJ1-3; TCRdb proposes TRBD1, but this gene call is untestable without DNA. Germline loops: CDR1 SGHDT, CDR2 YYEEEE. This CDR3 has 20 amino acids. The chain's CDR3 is CASSGMRGAVGQESGNTIYF.

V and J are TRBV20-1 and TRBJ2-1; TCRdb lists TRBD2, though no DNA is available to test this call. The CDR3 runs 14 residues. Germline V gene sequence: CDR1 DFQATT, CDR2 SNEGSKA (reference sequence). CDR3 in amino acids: CSARGLAGYNEQFF.

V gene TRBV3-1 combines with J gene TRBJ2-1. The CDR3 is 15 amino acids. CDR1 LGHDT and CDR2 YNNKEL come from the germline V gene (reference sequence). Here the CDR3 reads CASSPHRSSYNEQFF.

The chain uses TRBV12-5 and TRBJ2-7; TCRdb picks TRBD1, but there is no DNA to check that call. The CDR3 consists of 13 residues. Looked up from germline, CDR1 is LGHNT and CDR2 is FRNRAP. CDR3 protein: CASGSGAYYEQYF.

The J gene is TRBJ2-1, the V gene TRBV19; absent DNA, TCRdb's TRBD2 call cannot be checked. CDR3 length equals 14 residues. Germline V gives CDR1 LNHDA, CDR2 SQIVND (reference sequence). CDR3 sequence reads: CASSPRGQYNEQFF.

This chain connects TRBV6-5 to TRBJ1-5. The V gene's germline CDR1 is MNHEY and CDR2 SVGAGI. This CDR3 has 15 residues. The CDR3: CASSYLSVSNQPQHF.

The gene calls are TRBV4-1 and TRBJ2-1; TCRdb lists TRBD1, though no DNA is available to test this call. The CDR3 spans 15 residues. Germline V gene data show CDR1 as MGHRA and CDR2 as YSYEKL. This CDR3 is CASSQPGQGYNEQFF.

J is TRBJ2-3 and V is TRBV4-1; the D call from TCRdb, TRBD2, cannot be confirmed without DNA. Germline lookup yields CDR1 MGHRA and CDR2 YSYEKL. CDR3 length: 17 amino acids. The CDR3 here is CASSQTRLAINTDTQYF.

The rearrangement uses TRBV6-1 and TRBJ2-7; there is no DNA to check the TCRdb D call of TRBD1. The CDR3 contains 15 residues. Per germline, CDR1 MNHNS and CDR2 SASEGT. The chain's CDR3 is CASSEKYEGADEQYF.

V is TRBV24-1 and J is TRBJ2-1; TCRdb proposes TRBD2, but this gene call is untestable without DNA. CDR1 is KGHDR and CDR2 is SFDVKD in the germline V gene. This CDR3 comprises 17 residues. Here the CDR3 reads CATSDYAQDSGYNEQFF.

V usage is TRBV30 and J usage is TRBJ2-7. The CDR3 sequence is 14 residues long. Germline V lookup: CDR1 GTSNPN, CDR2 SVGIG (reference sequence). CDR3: CAWSFGGNSYEQYF.

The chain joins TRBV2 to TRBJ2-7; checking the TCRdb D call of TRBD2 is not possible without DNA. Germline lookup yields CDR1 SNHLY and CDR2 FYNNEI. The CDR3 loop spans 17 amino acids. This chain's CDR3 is CASEVGSGLRTTYEQYF. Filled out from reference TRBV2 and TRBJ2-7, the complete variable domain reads EPEVTQTPSHQVTQMGQEVILRCVPISNHLYFYWYRQILGQKVEFLVSFYNNEISEKSEIFDDQFSVERPDGSNFTLKIRSTKLEDSAMYFCASEVGSGLRTTYEQYFGPGTRLTVT.

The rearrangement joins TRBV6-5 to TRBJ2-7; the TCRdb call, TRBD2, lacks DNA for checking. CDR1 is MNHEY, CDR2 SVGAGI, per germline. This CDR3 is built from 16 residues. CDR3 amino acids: CASSTFLAGGQYEQYF.

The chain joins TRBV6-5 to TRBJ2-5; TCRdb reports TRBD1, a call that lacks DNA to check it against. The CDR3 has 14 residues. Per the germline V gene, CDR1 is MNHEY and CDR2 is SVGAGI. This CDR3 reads CASSFLRGEETQYF.

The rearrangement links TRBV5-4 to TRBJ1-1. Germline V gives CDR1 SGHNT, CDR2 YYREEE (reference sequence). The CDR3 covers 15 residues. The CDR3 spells CASSLVGAGGGLAFF.

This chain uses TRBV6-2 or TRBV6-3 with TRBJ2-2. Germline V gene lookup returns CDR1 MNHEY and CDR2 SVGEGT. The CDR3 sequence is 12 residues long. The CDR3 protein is CASSFPPGELFF.

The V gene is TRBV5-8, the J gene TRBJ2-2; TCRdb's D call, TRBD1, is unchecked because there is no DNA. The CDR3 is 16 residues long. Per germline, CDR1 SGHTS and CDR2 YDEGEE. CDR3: CASSAKRDSYTGELFF. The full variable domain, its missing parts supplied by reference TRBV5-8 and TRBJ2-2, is EAGVTQSPTHLIKTRGQQATLRCSPISGHTSVYWYQQALGLGLQFLLWYDEGEERNRGNFPPRFSGRQFPNYSSELNVNALELEDSALYLCASSAKRDSYTGELFFGEGSRLTVL.

CDR3 amino acids: CASSWGTSGVPYEQYF. The chain has TRBV27 and TRBJ2-7; TCRdb's D call of TRBD2 is untestable without DNA. The CDR3 contains 16 residues. Germline values: CDR1 MNHEY, CDR2 SMNVEV (reference sequence).

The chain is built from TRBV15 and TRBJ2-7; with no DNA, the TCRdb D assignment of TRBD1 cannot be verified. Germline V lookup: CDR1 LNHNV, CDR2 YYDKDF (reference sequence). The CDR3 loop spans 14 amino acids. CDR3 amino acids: CATSTPSDRAEQYF. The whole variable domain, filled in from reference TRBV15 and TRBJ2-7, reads DAMVIQNPRYQVTQFGKPVTLSCSQTLNHNVMYWYQQKSSQAPKLLFHYYDKDFNNEADTPDNFQSRRPNTSFCFLDIRSPGLGDTAMYLCATSTPSDRAEQYFGPGTRLTVT.

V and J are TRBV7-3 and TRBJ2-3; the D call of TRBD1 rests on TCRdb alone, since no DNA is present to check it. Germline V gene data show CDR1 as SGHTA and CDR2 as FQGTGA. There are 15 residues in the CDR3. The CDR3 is CASSQSGLASDTQYF.

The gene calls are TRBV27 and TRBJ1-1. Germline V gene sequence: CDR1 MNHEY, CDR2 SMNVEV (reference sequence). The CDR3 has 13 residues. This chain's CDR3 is CASSFVPNTEAFF.

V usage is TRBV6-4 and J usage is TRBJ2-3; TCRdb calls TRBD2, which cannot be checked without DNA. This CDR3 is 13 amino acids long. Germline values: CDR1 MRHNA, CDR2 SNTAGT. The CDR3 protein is CASSDYEGDTQYF.

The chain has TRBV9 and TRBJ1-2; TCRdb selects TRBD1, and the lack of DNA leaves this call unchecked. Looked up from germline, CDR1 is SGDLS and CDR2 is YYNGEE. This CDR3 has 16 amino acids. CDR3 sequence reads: CASSGPVSTLNYGYTF. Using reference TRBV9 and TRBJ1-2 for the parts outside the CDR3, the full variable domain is DSGVTQTPKHLITATGQRVTLRCSPRSGDLSVYWYQQSLDQGLQFLIQYYNGEERAKGNILERFSAQQFPDLHSELNLSSLELGDSALYFCASSGPVSTLNYGYTFGSGTRLTVV.

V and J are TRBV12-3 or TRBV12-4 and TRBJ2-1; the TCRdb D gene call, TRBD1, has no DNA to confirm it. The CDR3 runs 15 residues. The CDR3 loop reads CASSPGTLTYNEQFF.

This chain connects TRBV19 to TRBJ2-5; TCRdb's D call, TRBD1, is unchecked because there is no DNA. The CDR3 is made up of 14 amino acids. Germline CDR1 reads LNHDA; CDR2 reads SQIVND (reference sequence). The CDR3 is CASSIWVGKETQYF.

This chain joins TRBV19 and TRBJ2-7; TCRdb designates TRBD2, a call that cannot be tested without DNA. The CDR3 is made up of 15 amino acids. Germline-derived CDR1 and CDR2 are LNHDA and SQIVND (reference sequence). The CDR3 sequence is CASSIGAGGNYEQYF. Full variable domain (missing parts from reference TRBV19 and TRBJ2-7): DGGITQSPKYLFRKEGQNVTLSCEQNLNHDAMYWYRQDPGQGLRLIYYSQIVNDFQKGDIAEGYSVSREKKESFPLTVTSAQKNPTAFYLCASSIGAGGNYEQYFGPGTRLTVT.

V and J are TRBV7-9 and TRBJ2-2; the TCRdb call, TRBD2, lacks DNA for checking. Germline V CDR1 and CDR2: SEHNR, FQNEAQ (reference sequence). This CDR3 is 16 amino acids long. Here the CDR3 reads CASSFPSGVNTGELFF.

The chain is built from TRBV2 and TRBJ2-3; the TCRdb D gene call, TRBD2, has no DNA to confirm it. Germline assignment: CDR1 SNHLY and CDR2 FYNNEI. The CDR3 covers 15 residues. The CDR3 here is CASRRLAGGIDTQYF.

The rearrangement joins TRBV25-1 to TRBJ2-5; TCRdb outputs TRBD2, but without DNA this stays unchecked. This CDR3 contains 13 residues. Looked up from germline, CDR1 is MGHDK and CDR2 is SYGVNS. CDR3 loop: CASSVGGWETQYF. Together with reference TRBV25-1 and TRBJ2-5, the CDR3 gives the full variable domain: EADIYQTPRYLVIGTGKKITLECSQTMGHDKMYWYQQDPGMELHLIHYSYGVNSTEKGDLSSESTVSRIRTEHFPLTLESARPSHTSQYLCASSVGGWETQYFGPGTRLLVL.

The CDR3 protein is CSARKDSPSYQPQHF. V and J are TRBV20-1 and TRBJ1-5; lacking DNA, the TRBD1 call made by TCRdb goes unchecked. This CDR3 contains 15 residues. Germline lookup yields CDR1 DFQATT and CDR2 SNEGSKA (reference sequence).